This T cell receptor (beta chain) is drawn from a study of OX40 agonist ivuxolimab in advanced cancers. Background on the study: Patients were treated with ivuxolimab, an agonistic anti-OX40 (CD134) antibody. Study-level points and caveats: Individuals who were partial responders at 0.1-3.0 mg/kg had clonal expansion that ranked among the lowest.

Sequencing used immunoSEQ multiplex PCR; TCRdb keeps in-frame clones, though not all of them. The table includes 55,000 to 85,000 clones, approximately 86% detected once. With respect to this clone: Its antigen is currently unknown.

Germline V gene lookup returns CDR1 MRHNA and CDR2 SNTAGT. The CDR3 sequence is 13 residues long. V lost 5 bases to trimming and J lost 5 bases, with 12 bases between them. The sequence came from an adult with an advanced solid tumor such as melanoma, head and neck, liver or kidney cancer. The rearrangement joins TRBV6-4 to TRBJ2-5, with no clear D. The source material was CD4+ or CD8+ T cells sorted from blood, sampled in a trial of the OX40 agonist ivuxolimab. The CDR3 DNA sequence: TGTGCCAGCAGTCCAGGACCAGAGGAGACCCAGTACTTC. It translates to CASSPGPEETQYF.